This section outlines one TCR beta chain sequence together with its context. Its antigen is not identified. With 60 Vbeta and 13 Jbeta primers, the PCR was carried out. Assay used: immunoSEQ multiplex PCR; TCRdb lists only in-frame clones, some missing. This table has 120,000 or so clones, about three quarters appearing once. The CDR3 contains 15 residues. V shed 3 bases, J shed 0 bases, and the junction held 7 bases outside the gene matches. Germline V gene data show CDR1 as GTSNPN and CDR2 as SVGIG (reference sequence). The data were obtained in a study of cytomegalovirus exposure and HLA in healthy donors. Whole-study context: Among the 400 or so donors who were genotyped, roughly 85% fell in the genetic ancestry cluster that is associated with self-reported Caucasian donors.

Broader study findings: Fewer than 20,000 TCR beta sequences were associated with HLA alleles at 0.05 false discovery rate in a later analysis. The authors confirmed in vitro that three CMV-associated chains were specific for CMV antigens. Among TCR beta chains, those listed as cytomegalovirus-associated numbered over 150.

The sequenced material came from PBMCs. The receptor comes from a man aged 30 to 45 in good health and CMV-seronegative. V is TRBV30 and J is TRBJ2-5; 7 bases align to TRBD1. As DNA, the CDR3 is TGTGCCTGGAGACCCGGGACAGCAAACCAAGAGACCCAGTACTTC. It specifies CAWRPGTANQETQYF.